This record concerns one T cell receptor beta chain sequence. Participants came from some 23 US areas, aged roughly 18 to 89 years. This sample is part of a study of blood T cell repertoires in COVID-19. Sequencing was performed with immunoSEQ multiplex PCR; in TCRdb, only in-frame clones are kept and a portion is missing. This sample has 320,000 or so clones; 89% occur once, and the top ten carry roughly 5.3%. This clonotype was sampled from a man between 60 and 75 years old who had recovered from COVID-19. Sequenced sample: PBMCs or T cells enriched from blood (not recorded which).

CDR3 loop: CASRDRGRDNNEQFF. The CDR3 bases are TGTGCCAGCCGGGACAGGGGGCGCGATAACAATGAGCAGTTCTTC. The V gene is TRBV6-4, the J gene TRBJ2-1, with 12 bases lining up with TRBD1. The CDR3 is made up of 15 amino acids. The V gene's germline CDR1 is MRHNA and CDR2 SNTAGT. V was clipped by 8 bases and J by 5 bases; unmatched bases: 7.